The 6 T cell receptor beta chains below all came from one sample that was sequenced in a study of beta chain features in type 1 diabetes. Expressed TCRB transcripts got sequenced, as all isolated RNA was reverse transcribed. Some clones are missing from TCRdb's copy, which holds only in-frame ones; the method was immunoSEQ multiplex PCR. The data contain roughly 150,000 clones, roughly 9% of them seen just once; the ten biggest clones take up 2.3%. The sample taken for sequencing was central memory CD4+ T cells from blood. These TCRs come from a woman between 18 and 29 years old in good health.

This clone appeared a few times. This chain links TRBV7-6 with TRBJ2-3; TRBD2 agrees at 7 bases. In germline, CDR1 is SGHVS, CDR2 FNYEAQ. CDR3 length: 16 amino acids. The V segment lost 5 bases and the J segment 2 bases; nucleotides outside the gene matches: 10. The chain's CDR3 is CASSPGAGSTTDTQYF. As DNA, the CDR3 is TGTGCCAGCAGCCCTGGAGCGGGGTCTACCACAGATACGCAGTATTTT.

As regards this clone: Other DNA sequences in the sample encode the same CDR3. V usage is TRBV18 and J usage is TRBJ2-7; D remains ambiguous. Trimming cost V 3 bases and J 5 bases, with 8 bases left between them. The CDR3 is made up of 12 amino acids. From germline, CDR1 is KGHSH and CDR2 LQKENI. DNA for the CDR3: TGTGCCAGCTCACCCCGGGTGGACGAGCAGTACTTC. Protein: CASSPRVDEQYF.

This clone was seen a handful of times. The genes are TRBV19 and TRBJ2-3; 8 nucleotides match TRBD2. CDR3 length: 18 amino acids. The germline V gene encodes CDR1 LNHDA and CDR2 SQIVND (reference sequence). The V segment lost 5 bases and the J segment 2 bases; nucleotides outside the gene matches: 15. This CDR3 reads CASSLYHDAGGSTDTQYF. DNA of the CDR3: TGTGCCAGTAGTCTCTACCATGATGCGGGGGGTTCCACAGATACGCAGTATTTT.

The genes are TRBV9 and TRBJ2-1, with 7 bases aligning to TRBD1. The CDR3 covers 15 residues. Germline assignment: CDR1 SGDLS and CDR2 YYNGEE. J was trimmed by 0 bases and V by 3 bases; bases with no gene match: 3. The CDR3 loop reads CASSAGGSSYNEQFF. CDR3 sequence (DNA): TGTGCCAGCAGCGCAGGGGGTAGCTCCTACAATGAGCAGTTCTTC.

The chain joins TRBV2 to TRBJ1-1, with 8 nucleotides matching TRBD1. CDR1 SNHLY and CDR2 FYNNEI come from the germline V gene. J was trimmed by 5 bases and V by 6 bases; bases with no gene match: 5. This CDR3 contains 13 residues. CDR3 nucleotides: TGTGCCAGCAGGCCCCAGGGGGCGACTGAAGCTTTCTTT. Translation: CASRPQGATEAFF. Together with reference TRBV2 and TRBJ1-1, the CDR3 gives the full variable domain: EPEVTQTPSHQVTQMGQEVILRCVPISNHLYFYWYRQILGQKVEFLVSFYNNEISEKSEIFDDQFSVERPDGSNFTLKIRSTKLEDSAMYFCASRPQGATEAFFGQGTRLTVV.

The chain's CDR3 is CASSLTGGGSYTF. CDR3 in DNA: TGTGCCAGCAGCCTAACAGGGGGCGGGAGCTACACCTTC. The J gene is TRBJ1-2, the V gene TRBV6-5; 9 bases agree with TRBD1. Trimming took 6 bases from V and 9 from J; bases not matched to a gene: 8. The CDR3 runs 13 residues. The V gene's germline CDR1 is MNHEY and CDR2 SVGAGI.